The 25 T cell receptor beta chains below all came from one sample that was sequenced in a study of T cells in Graves' hyperthyroidism and ophthalmopathy. Amplified TCR beta CDR3 regions derived from RNA transcripts. Carried out on the TCR CDR3, a first-round RT-PCR used the HTBI primer set. TCRdb independently ran MiXCR on the multiplex PCR reads; one entry per CDR3 protein. The sample holds hundreds of thousands of distinct CDR3 sequences, less than 15% seen once. Sequencing was carried out using blood. The receptors stem from a young woman with Graves' hyperthyroidism.

V gene TRBV24-1 combines with J gene TRBJ2-3, with TRBD1 matching over 7 bases. In germline, CDR1 is KGHDR, CDR2 SFDVKD. The CDR3 consists of 13 residues. Trimming took 4 bases from V and 4 from J; bases not matched to a gene: 1. The CDR3 protein is CATSEGGPDTQYF. The CDR3 nucleotides are TGTGCCACCAGTGAAGGGGGCCCAGATACGCAGTATTTT.

This clonotype was seen only a few times. The chain carries TRBV19 and TRBJ2-1; D gene uncertain. The V end lost 4 bases, the J end lost 0 bases, and 10 bases lay between the germline ends. Germline CDR1 and CDR2: LNHDA and SQIVND (reference sequence). The CDR3 sequence is 15 residues long. Here the CDR3 reads CASSTVWNSYNEQFF. The CDR3 nucleotides read TGTGCCAGTAGTACCGTCTGGAACTCCTACAATGAGCAGTTCTTC.

This clonotype was seen ten or more times. The rearrangement links TRBV7-2 to TRBJ2-4; 10 bases align to TRBD2. CDR1 SGHTA and CDR2 FQGNSA come from the germline V gene. The CDR3 loop spans 14 amino acids. The V segment lost 2 bases and the J segment 11 bases; nucleotides outside the gene matches: 6. The chain's CDR3 is CASSLNGLAGVQYF. For the CDR3, the DNA is TGTGCCAGCAGCTTAAACGGGCTAGCGGGAGTTCAGTACTTC.

This clonotype was recorded a few times. This chain connects TRBV20-1 to TRBJ1-3; 9 nucleotides align to TRBD1. From germline, CDR1 is DFQATT and CDR2 SNEGSKA (reference sequence). CDR3 size: 16 residues. V gave up 0 bases and J gave up 10 bases; unmatched junction bases: 13. The CDR3 is CSARDHRGQGLRTIYF. The CDR3 DNA sequence: TGCAGTGCTAGAGATCACAGGGGACAGGGTTTAAGGACCATATATTTT.

CDR3 in DNA: TGTGCCACCAGTGTTAGGACACTTGCTACCGGGGAGCTGTTTTTT. Its protein product is CATSVRTLATGELFF. The chain is built from TRBV24-1 and TRBJ2-2, with a weak D call TRBD1 (5 bases). CDR3 size: 15 residues. The V end was cut by 5 bases, the J end by 5 bases, with 14 bases between. CDR1 and CDR2 from the germline V gene are KGHDR and SFDVKD.

The table lists this clonotype with many counts. The chain employs TRBV13 and TRBJ2-7; D gene ambiguous. Trimming removed 2 bases at V and 0 bases at J, with 11 bases between. The V gene's germline CDR1 is PRHDT and CDR2 FYEKMQ (reference sequence). The CDR3 consists of 15 residues. The CDR3 is CASSLTSGDSYEQYF. The DNA of the CDR3 is TGTGCCAGCAGCTTAACGTCAGGAGACTCCTACGAGCAGTACTTC.

This clonotype was recorded at least ten times. The V and J genes are TRBV28 and TRBJ2-7; D might be TRBD2 (6 bases). This CDR3 has 15 residues. Germline-derived CDR1 and CDR2 are MDHEN and SYDVKM. Trimming left V 5 bases short and J 0 bases short, with 14 bases between. CDR3 amino acids: CASSQSGRSSYEQYF. The CDR3 DNA follows: TGTGCCAGCAGTCAAAGCGGGCGGAGCTCCTACGAGCAGTACTTC.

This clonotype was seen repeatedly, ten times or more. The chain employs TRBV6-2 or TRBV6-3 and TRBJ1-5; D unclear. V was cut by 2 bases and J by 3 bases, with 8 bases left in between. Germline CDR1 reads MNHEY; CDR2 reads SVGEGT. The CDR3 length is 14 residues. CDR3 DNA: TGTGCCAGCAGTTACCGGCGGCACAATCAGCCCCAGCATTTT. This translates into CASSYRRHNQPQHF.

The chain recombines TRBV6-4 with TRBJ1-4, with a weak D call TRBD1 (5 bases). V was cut by 6 bases and J by 13 bases, with 18 bases left in between. Germline assignment: CDR1 MRHNA and CDR2 SNTAGT. The CDR3 covers 13 residues. The DNA for the CDR3 is TGTGCCAGCAGCCACCTCCTCGGACAAGGACTGTTTTTT. Translated, it gives CASSHLLGQGLFF.

This clonotype has only a few counts. This chain uses TRBV29-1 with TRBJ1-2, with D perhaps matching TRBD1 (5 bases). The CDR3 runs 11 residues. CDR1 is SQVTM, CDR2 ANQGSEA, per germline. Trimming shortened V by 6 bases and J by 4 bases, and 9 bases separated the two germline ends. The CDR3 sequence is CSVGGIYGYTF. CDR3 DNA sequence: TGCAGCGTGGGGGGGATCTATGGCTACACCTTC. Combining the CDR3 with reference TRBV29-1 and TRBJ1-2 gives the whole variable domain SAVISQKPSRDICQRGTSLTIQCQVDSQVTMMFWYRQQPGQSLTLIATANQGSEATYESGFVIDKFPISRPNLTFSTLTVSNMSPEDSSIYLCSVGGIYGYTFGSGTRLTVV.

This clonotype was counted many times. The rearrangement links TRBV6-2 or TRBV6-3 to TRBJ2-3, with 9 bases fitting TRBD2. Germline trimming cut 7 bases from V and 4 bases from J; bases unmatched to any gene: 12. Per the germline V gene, CDR1 is MNHEY and CDR2 is SVGEGT. The CDR3 totals 16 residues. CDR3 in amino acids: CASKGRAGGFADTQYF. CDR3 nucleotides: TGTGCCAGCAAAGGGCGAGCGGGAGGTTTCGCAGATACGCAGTATTTT.

This clonotype has a count of ten or more. V and J are TRBV18 and TRBJ1-4; D unclear. There are 15 residues in the CDR3. Trimming took 5 bases from V and 8 from J, leaving 18 bases between them. Germline loops: CDR1 KGHSH, CDR2 LQKENI. CDR3 nucleotides: TGTGCCAGCTCAGCCGGGCCCCAAGCGGGCGAAAAACTGTTTTTT. This encodes CASSAGPQAGEKLFF.

The J gene is TRBJ2-1, the V gene TRBV24-1; D not certain. Germline CDR1 and CDR2: KGHDR and SFDVKD. The CDR3 extends over 15 amino acids. V shed 0 bases and J shed 1 base, with 6 bases lying between them. The CDR3 protein is CATSDLGGSYNEQFF. In DNA, the CDR3 is TGTGCCACCAGTGATTTGGGCGGATCCTACAATGAGCAGTTCTTC.

The V call is TRBV6-1, the J call TRBJ2-2; D possibly corresponds to TRBD1 (6 bases). The CDR3 loop spans 14 amino acids. Germline V gives CDR1 MNHNS, CDR2 SASEGT. V was cut by 6 bases and J by 3 bases, with 11 bases left in between. CDR3 nucleotides: TGTGCCAGCAGGCCCACAGGGTACACCGGGGAGCTGTTTTTT. Amino acid sequence: CASRPTGYTGELFF.

This clonotype was seen ten or more times. The chain is built from TRBV7-9 and TRBJ2-1, with 7 nucleotides matching TRBD2. Germline assignment: CDR1 SEHNR and CDR2 FQNEAQ (reference sequence). The CDR3 consists of 15 residues. Losses at the gene ends were 5 bases for V and 8 bases for J; bases not matched to a gene: 12. CDR3 amino acids: CASSQGAGTIHEQFF. CDR3 DNA sequence: TGTGCCAGCAGCCAAGGGGCTGGGACTATCCATGAGCAGTTCTTC.

At least ten counts were recorded for this clonotype. This rearrangement joins TRBV5-5 to TRBJ2-7; D is perhaps TRBD1 or TRBD2 (6 bases each). CDR3 length: 15 amino acids. CDR1 and CDR2 (germline): SGHKS, YYEKEE (reference sequence). Trimming removed 4 bases from V and 5 bases from J, with 19 bases in between. This CDR3 reads CASSQPTFGGDEQYF. The CDR3 bases are TGTGCCAGCAGCCAACCTACCTTCGGGGGCGACGAGCAGTACTTC.

This clonotype was recorded a few times. V and J are TRBV19 and TRBJ2-1, with 7 positions matching TRBD2. CDR1 and CDR2 (germline): LNHDA, SQIVND (reference sequence). The CDR3 extends over 16 amino acids. The J segment lost 7 bases and the V segment lost 3 bases, leaving 12 bases of the junction unmatched. This CDR3 is CASSMAGARLSNEQFF. Written as DNA, the CDR3 is TGTGCCAGTAGTATGGCGGGAGCCCGACTCAGTAATGAGCAGTTCTTC.

Many counts were recorded for this clonotype. The rearrangement uses TRBV11-2 and TRBJ2-2; tentatively, D is TRBD1 (7 bases). The CDR3 sequence is 15 residues long. Germline V gene data show CDR1 as SGHAT and CDR2 as FQNNGV. The V and J ends lost 7 bases and 4 bases respectively, with 16 bases between them. The CDR3 DNA is TGTGCCAGCACTCAGGGGGGTGTCATCACCGGGGAGCTGTTTTTT. It specifies CASTQGGVITGELFF.

This clonotype was counted only a few times. The chain joins TRBV7-9 to TRBJ1-4, with D perhaps matching TRBD1 (6 bases). The CDR3 consists of 20 residues. In germline, CDR1 is SEHNR, CDR2 FQNEAQ (reference sequence). The ends were cut back, 5 bases at V and 3 bases at J, with 28 bases in the middle. CDR3 amino acids: CASSPPPRTTTDRPNEKLFF. In DNA form, the CDR3 reads TGTGCCAGCAGCCCCCCCCCCCGGACAACCACAGACAGGCCTAATGAAAAACTGTTTTTT.

The rearrangement joins TRBV6-1 to TRBJ2-7; 14 bases map to TRBD2. The J segment lost 6 bases and the V segment lost 6 bases, leaving 7 bases of the junction unmatched. The CDR3 consists of 15 residues. The germline V gene has CDR1 MNHNS and CDR2 SASEGT. CDR3 in DNA: TGTGCCAGCAGGCAAGGGACTAGCGGGAGAGGCGAGCAGTACTTC. Translation gives CASRQGTSGRGEQYF.

The chain joins TRBV20-1 to TRBJ2-3, with D perhaps TRBD2 (6 bases). Germline V lookup: CDR1 DFQATT, CDR2 SNEGSKA (reference sequence). The V end lost 5 bases, the J end lost 0 bases, and 12 bases lay between the germline ends. CDR3 length: 14 amino acids. CDR3 loop: CSADSGTSTDTQYF. The CDR3 region has the DNA TGCAGTGCTGACTCCGGGACTAGCACAGATACGCAGTATTTT.

This clonotype was observed at least ten times. The rearrangement links TRBV9 to TRBJ2-5, with 9 bases lining up with TRBD1. This CDR3 has 15 residues. CDR1 is SGDLS and CDR2 is YYNGEE in the germline V gene. With V trimmed by 2 bases and J by 2 bases, 4 bases remained unmatched. The CDR3 reads CASSVGGTGQETQYF. CDR3 bases: TGTGCCAGCAGCGTTGGGGGGACAGGGCAAGAGACCCAGTACTTC.

The chain has TRBV28 and TRBJ2-7; D is possibly TRBD2 (7 bases). Trimming left V 6 bases short and J 2 bases short, with 11 bases between. The CDR3 contains 13 residues. In germline, CDR1 is MDHEN, CDR2 SYDVKM. This CDR3 is CASRGGGAYEQYF. The CDR3 region has the DNA TGTGCCAGCAGGGGGGGGGGCGCCTACGAGCAGTACTTC.

Only a few counts were recorded for this clonotype. The J gene is TRBJ2-1, the V gene TRBV19; D gene ambiguous. Germline CDR1 reads LNHDA; CDR2 reads SQIVND (reference sequence). The CDR3 length is 17 residues. V shed 6 bases and J shed 3 bases, with 21 bases lying between them. The CDR3 coding sequence is TGTGCCAGTAGGACTGGGTCTCACCCGGTGATCTACAATGAGCAGTTCTTC. Encoded protein: CASRTGSHPVIYNEQFF.

This chain uses TRBV2 with TRBJ2-1; 8 nucleotides match TRBD2. The J segment lost 10 bases and the V segment lost 4 bases, leaving 6 bases of the junction unmatched. This CDR3 has 13 amino acids. Germline CDR1 reads SNHLY; CDR2 reads FYNNEI. The CDR3 DNA reads TGTGCCAGCAGTGTCGGGAGGGGTTACGAGCAGTTCTTC. As protein: CASSVGRGYEQFF.